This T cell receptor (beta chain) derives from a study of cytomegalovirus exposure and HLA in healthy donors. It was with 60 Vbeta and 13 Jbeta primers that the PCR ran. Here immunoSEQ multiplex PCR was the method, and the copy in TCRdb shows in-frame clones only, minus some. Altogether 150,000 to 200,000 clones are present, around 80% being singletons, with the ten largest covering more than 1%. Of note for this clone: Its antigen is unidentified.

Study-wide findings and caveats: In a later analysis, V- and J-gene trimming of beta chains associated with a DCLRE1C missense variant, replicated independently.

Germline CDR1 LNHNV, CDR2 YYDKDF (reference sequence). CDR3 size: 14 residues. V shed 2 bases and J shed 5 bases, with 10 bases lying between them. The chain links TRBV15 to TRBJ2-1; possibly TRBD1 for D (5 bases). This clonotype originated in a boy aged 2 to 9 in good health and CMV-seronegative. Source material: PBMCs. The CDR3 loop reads CATSRKTANNEQFF. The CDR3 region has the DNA TGTGCCACCAGCAGAAAGACAGCCAACAATGAGCAGTTCTTC.